This passage covers 32 T cell receptor beta chains from one sample sequenced in a study of PD-1 blockade in classical Hodgkin lymphoma. Specified time point: cycle 4 day 1 (C4D1), after more than 5 weeks of nivolumab. Every patient was affected by relapse after autologous stem cell transplantation, while exposure to brentuximab vedotin was not uniform. The repertoire was sequenced with immunoSEQ multiplex PCR; TCRdb's copy has only in-frame clones and lacks some. The data show roughly 21,000 clones, roughly 85% seen once. Sequences were derived from peripheral blood mononuclear cells (PBMCs), sampled before the fourth cycle of nivolumab. The receptors were gathered from a human donor with classical Hodgkin lymphoma.

This chain links TRBV6-6 with TRBJ1-5, with D possibly matching TRBD1 (5 bases). V lost 5 bases and J 5 bases, leaving 10 bases between the germline ends. CDR1 is MNHNY and CDR2 is SVGAGI in the germline V gene (reference sequence). CDR3 length: 13 residues. CDR3 amino acids: CASSGGYDQPQHF. In DNA form, the CDR3 reads TGTGCCAGCAGTGGGGGTTATGATCAGCCCCAGCATTTT.

This clone was counted only a few times. For the CDR3, the DNA is TGTGCCAGCTCACCACCGAATTTCATGAACACTGAAGCTTTCTTT. This gives the protein CASSPPNFMNTEAFF. The chain combines TRBV18 with TRBJ1-1; D gene unclear. The CDR3 spans 15 residues. Deletions cut 0 bases from V and 0 bases from J, with 8 bases between. Germline CDR1 and CDR2: KGHSH and LQKENI. Drawing the rest from reference TRBV18 and TRBJ1-1, the complete variable domain is NAGVMQNPRHLVRRRGQEARLRCSPMKGHSHVYWYRQLPEEGLKFMVYLQKENIIDESGMPKERFSAEFPKEGPSILRIQQVVRGDSAAYFCASSPPNFMNTEAFFGQGTRLTVV.

The chain uses TRBV10-3 and TRBJ2-7, with TRBD1 matching 7 bases. With 3 bases clipped from V and 4 bases from J, the junction kept 15 bases outside the gene matches. CDR1 is ENHRY and CDR2 is SYGVKD in the germline V gene. This CDR3 has 17 residues. The CDR3 DNA sequence: TGTGCCATCAGTGATCTAGGACAGGACGTGTACGGGTACGAGCAGTACTTC. As protein: CAISDLGQDVYGYEQYF.

The chain carries TRBV7-8 and TRBJ1-1; D not resolved. The CDR3 length is 15 residues. Trimming stripped 3 bases from V and 3 bases from J, with 14 bases between. Germline-derived CDR1 and CDR2 are SGHVS and FQNEAQ. This CDR3 reads CASSFSGWADTEAFF. CDR3 sequence (DNA): TGTGCCAGCAGCTTCTCCGGGTGGGCGGACACTGAAGCTTTCTTT.

The chain recombines TRBV5-1 with TRBJ1-1; D uncertain. CDR1 and CDR2 from the germline V gene are SGHRS and YFSETQ. The CDR3 length is 15 residues. V lost 2 bases, J lost 2 bases, and 13 bases lay in between. The CDR3 region is CASSFAGLDNTEAFF. The CDR3 DNA reads TGCGCCAGCAGCTTTGCCGGGCTTGACAACACTGAAGCTTTCTTT.

In DNA, the CDR3 is TGTGCCAGTAGTATGGGGCGCTACAATGAGCAGTTCTTC. Protein: CASSMGRYNEQFF. The gene calls are TRBV19 and TRBJ2-1; perhaps TRBD1 as D (5 bases). This CDR3 is built from 13 residues. Per germline, CDR1 LNHDA and CDR2 SQIVND (reference sequence). V lost 3 bases to trimming and J lost 3 bases, with 6 bases between them.

The chain has TRBV23-1 and TRBJ1-5; TRBD1 aligns across 10 bases. TRBV23-1 is an ORF, with its function uncertain. The V and J ends lost 6 bases and 0 bases, in that order; junction bases with no gene match: 2. CDR3 size: 15 residues. CDR3: CASRTGGYSNQPQHF. CDR3 sequence (DNA): TGCGCCAGCAGGACAGGGGGCTATAGCAATCAGCCCCAGCATTTT.

The CDR3 sequence: CASSWTGDQPQHF. The CDR3 DNA is TGCGCCAGCAGCTGGACAGGGGATCAGCCCCAGCATTTT. The rearrangement links TRBV5-1 to TRBJ1-5; 9 positions match TRBD1. The trim removed 3 bases at V and 5 bases at J, leaving 0 bases unmatched. The CDR3 length is 13 residues. The germline gives CDR1 SGHRS, CDR2 YFSETQ.

The rearrangement joins TRBV7-9 to TRBJ1-1; D uncertain. V dropped 1 base and J dropped 1 base, with 7 bases sitting between them. CDR3 length: 14 residues. CDR1 SEHNR and CDR2 FQNEAQ come from the germline V gene (reference sequence). For the CDR3, the DNA is TGTGCCAGCAGCTTAGTGTCAGGGAACACTGAAGCTTTCTTT. It codes for CASSLVSGNTEAFF.

The CDR3 sequence: CASSVLGQTYEQYF. CDR3 bases: TGTGCCAGCAGCGTACTGGGACAGACCTACGAGCAGTACTTC. The chain has TRBV7-9 and TRBJ2-7, with 7 positions matching TRBD1. The CDR3 is 14 residues long. Germline CDR1 SEHNR, CDR2 FQNEAQ (reference sequence). The V and J ends lost 5 bases and 2 bases, in that order; junction bases with no gene match: 6.

This sequence joins TRBV30 and TRBJ2-7, with TRBD2 as a possible D gene (6 bases). The V gene's germline CDR1 is GTSNPN and CDR2 SVGIG (reference sequence). Trimming pared 4 bases from V and 0 bases from J, leaving 10 bases between. The CDR3 runs to 13 residues. The CDR3 loop reads CAWTGLRSYEQYF. In nucleotides, the CDR3 is TGTGCCTGGACGGGACTCCGCTCCTACGAGCAGTACTTC.

The chain employs TRBV9 and TRBJ2-1, with D perhaps being TRBD1 or TRBD2 (5 bases each). The CDR3 covers 16 residues. Trimming shortened V by 4 bases and J by 0 bases, and 14 bases separated the two germline ends. Looked up from germline, CDR1 is SGDLS and CDR2 is YYNGEE. The CDR3 protein is CASSPRDGVSYNEQFF. The DNA of the CDR3 is TGTGCCAGCAGCCCACGGGACGGAGTCTCCTACAATGAGCAGTTCTTC.

This chain links TRBV7-7 with TRBJ2-2, with 8 bases fitting TRBD1. This CDR3 contains 16 residues. The J segment lost 0 bases and the V segment lost 5 bases, leaving 5 bases of the junction unmatched. Germline values: CDR1 SSHAT, CDR2 FNYEAQ (reference sequence). CDR3 sequence: CASSAGTGANTGELFF. In DNA form, the CDR3 reads TGTGCCAGCAGCGCGGGGACAGGAGCGAACACCGGGGAGCTGTTTTTT.

The chain carries TRBV10-3 and TRBJ2-3, with D possibly TRBD2 on 5 matching bases. The CDR3 length is 13 residues. Germline CDR1 reads ENHRY; CDR2 reads SYGVKD. V was clipped by 10 bases and J by 4 bases, with 15 bases between them. The CDR3 sequence: CATNGREPDTQYF. CDR3 nucleotides: TGTGCCACTAACGGTAGGGAGCCAGATACGCAGTATTTT.

This clone was observed a few times. V gene TRBV30 combines with J gene TRBJ1-5, with 9 bases identical to TRBD1. From germline, CDR1 is GTSNPN and CDR2 SVGIG (reference sequence). J lost 6 bases, V lost 2 bases, and 5 bases had no gene match. CDR3 length: 14 residues. CDR3 DNA sequence: TGTGCCTGGAGTTTTACAGGGGGCCCTCAGCCCCAGCATTTT. Residues: CAWSFTGGPQPQHF. The variable domain in full, with the rest retrieved from reference TRBV30 and TRBJ1-5, is SQTIHQWPATLVQPVGSPLSLECTVEGTSNPNLYWYRQAAGRGLQLLFYSVGIGQISSEVPQNLSASRPQDRQFILSSKKLLLSDSGFYLCAWSFTGGPQPQHFGDGTRLSIL.

The chain employs TRBV27 and TRBJ2-4; no clear D gene. Germline V gives CDR1 MNHEY, CDR2 SMNVEV (reference sequence). V was pared by 5 bases and J by 8 bases, with 16 bases between. The CDR3 is made up of 14 amino acids. The CDR3 DNA follows: TGTGCCAGCAGTCCCGGTACGGGCTGGGACATTCAGTACTTC. Protein: CASSPGTGWDIQYF.

This sequence joins TRBV7-3 and TRBJ2-2; 7 bases are shared with TRBD1. Germline lookup yields CDR1 SGHTA and CDR2 FQGTGA. This CDR3 has 16 residues. Losses at the gene ends were 1 base for V and 0 bases for J; bases not matched to a gene: 2. CDR3 bases: TGTGCCAGCAGCTTAAGAGGGGGCCCGAACACCGGGGAGCTGTTTTTT. Its protein product is CASSLRGGPNTGELFF.

This rearrangement joins TRBV30 to TRBJ2-7; 9 bases are a match to TRBD2. The CDR3 consists of 16 residues. J was trimmed by 4 bases and V by 4 bases; bases with no gene match: 14. Germline V gene sequence: CDR1 GTSNPN, CDR2 SVGIG (reference sequence). Here the CDR3 reads CAWTFAGGRAGYEQYF. CDR3 coding DNA: TGTGCCTGGACTTTCGCGGGCGGGAGGGCCGGATACGAGCAGTACTTC. The entire variable domain, with the rest obtained from reference TRBV30 and TRBJ2-7, is as follows: SQTIHQWPATLVQPVGSPLSLECTVEGTSNPNLYWYRQAAGRGLQLLFYSVGIGQISSEVPQNLSASRPQDRQFILSSKKLLLSDSGFYLCAWTFAGGRAGYEQYFGPGTRLTVT.

The V and J genes are TRBV4-1 and TRBJ2-3; 7 bases align to TRBD2. This CDR3 is built from 16 residues. With V trimmed by 0 bases and J by 2 bases, 5 bases remained unmatched. Germline CDR1 is MGHRA and CDR2 is YSYEKL. CDR3 sequence (DNA): TGCGCCAGCAGCCAAGAGCATAGCGGGTTCACAGATACGCAGTATTTT. It specifies CASSQEHSGFTDTQYF.

This chain joins TRBV27 and TRBJ2-1, with D unresolved. CDR3 length equals 11 residues. The V and J ends lost 6 bases and 6 bases respectively, with 6 bases between them. The germline gives CDR1 MNHEY, CDR2 SMNVEV (reference sequence). CDR3 protein: CASRILNEQFF. Written as DNA, the CDR3 is TGTGCCAGCAGAATCCTCAATGAGCAGTTCTTC.

This clone has only one observation. Other DNA sequences in the sample encode the same CDR3. The V and J genes are TRBV30 and TRBJ1-2; D is unclear. Germline loops: CDR1 GTSNPN, CDR2 SVGIG (reference sequence). Trimming took 5 bases from V and 14 from J, leaving 24 bases between them. CDR3 length equals 13 residues. The CDR3 nucleotides are TGTGCCTGGGCGGACGGTCGGGCCTTACTATGGACCTTC. Residues: CAWADGRALLWTF.

V is TRBV14 and J is TRBJ2-7; 8 bases map to TRBD2. V shed 1 base and J 2 bases; nucleotides not matched to a gene: 4. CDR1 is SGHDN and CDR2 is FVKESK in the germline V gene. The CDR3 covers 15 residues. In DNA, the CDR3 is TGTGCCAGCAGCCAAGCGGGACTAGACCCCTACGAGCAGTACTTC. As protein: CASSQAGLDPYEQYF.

The chain recombines TRBV9 with TRBJ2-2; 13 bases are shared with TRBD2. Per the germline V gene, CDR1 is SGDLS and CDR2 is YYNGEE. The CDR3 extends over 16 amino acids. Germline trimming cut 0 bases from V and 6 bases from J; bases unmatched to any gene: 2. The CDR3 region is CASSVELAGGAGELFF. CDR3 coding DNA: TGTGCCAGCAGCGTAGAACTAGCGGGAGGGGCCGGGGAGCTGTTTTTT.

The chain combines TRBV18 with TRBJ2-3, with D perhaps matching TRBD1 (6 bases). Trimming cost V 5 bases and J 3 bases, with 12 bases left between them. Germline V CDR1 and CDR2: KGHSH, LQKENI. This CDR3 comprises 14 residues. The CDR3 DNA is TGTGCCAGCTCAGGGGCCAGGGGAACAGATACGCAGTATTTT. This gives the protein CASSGARGTDTQYF.

The chain uses TRBV28 and TRBJ2-7; 10 nucleotides align to TRBD2. V shed 6 bases, J shed 3 bases, and the junction held 5 bases outside the gene matches. The germline gives CDR1 MDHEN, CDR2 SYDVKM. CDR3 size: 14 residues. DNA of the CDR3: TGTGCCAGCAGCCCACTAGCGGGGAACTACGAGCAGTACTTC. This translates into CASSPLAGNYEQYF.

This clone was detected only a few times. An end of the junction does not agree with germline; a read error may underlie this. This chain connects TRBV7-9 to TRBJ1-2, with a tentative D call TRBD1 (5 bases). The CDR3 covers 15 residues. Germline CDR1 reads SEHNR; CDR2 reads FQNEAQ (reference sequence). The CDR3 sequence is CASTLGANYNYGYTF. For the CDR3, the DNA is TGTGCCAGCACCTTAGGGGCAAACTATAACTATGGCTACACCTTC.

The rearrangement links TRBV4-3 to TRBJ1-4; D remains ambiguous. The V gene's germline CDR1 is LGHNA and CDR2 YSLEER. CDR3 size: 17 residues. Trimming left V 0 bases short and J 8 bases short, with 19 bases between. The CDR3 loop is CASSQDFGASTREKLFF. The DNA for the CDR3 is TGCGCCAGCAGCCAAGATTTCGGCGCCAGCACGAGGGAAAAACTGTTTTTT.

The V gene is TRBV7-2, the J gene TRBJ2-1; perhaps TRBD2 as D (6 bases). The CDR3 sequence is 14 residues long. Per germline, CDR1 SGHTA and CDR2 FQGNSA. Trimming shortened V by 10 bases and J by 0 bases, and 13 bases separated the two germline ends. The CDR3 DNA sequence: TGTGCCACTACTAGCAGCCCCTCCTACAATGAGCAGTTCTTC. Protein sequence: CATTSSPSYNEQFF. The whole variable domain, filled in from reference TRBV7-2 and TRBJ2-1, reads GAGVSQSPSNKVTEKGKDVELRCDPISGHTALYWYRQSLGQGLEFLIYFQGNSAPDKSGLPSDRFSAERTGGSVSTLTIQRTQQEDSAVYLCATTSSPSYNEQFFGPGTRLTVL.

V gene TRBV7-3 combines with J gene TRBJ1-4; tentative D call: TRBD1 (5 bases). V was cut by 5 bases and J by 4 bases, with 11 bases left in between. Germline values: CDR1 SGHTA, CDR2 FQGTGA. The CDR3 covers 14 residues. This chain's CDR3 is CASSPDTDNEKLFF. CDR3 bases: TGTGCCAGCAGCCCGGACACCGATAATGAAAAACTGTTTTTT. The entire variable domain, with the rest obtained from reference TRBV7-3 and TRBJ1-4, is as follows: GAGVSQTPSNKVTEKGKYVELRCDPISGHTALYWYRQSLGQGPEFLIYFQGTGAADDSGLPNDRFFAVRPEGSVSTLKIQRTERGDSAVYLCASSPDTDNEKLFFGSGTQLSVL.

This chain links TRBV5-5 with TRBJ2-5; D gene ambiguous. With 0 bases removed from V and 2 bases from J, the gap between germline ends came to 5 bases. This CDR3 has 13 amino acids. Per the germline V gene, CDR1 is SGHKS and CDR2 is YYEKEE (reference sequence). The chain's CDR3 is CASSLGSQETQYF. The CDR3 bases are TGTGCCAGCAGCTTGGGCTCACAAGAGACCCAGTACTTC.

The rearrangement uses TRBV10-3 and TRBJ2-7, with D perhaps matching TRBD1 (7 bases). CDR3 size: 13 residues. The V gene's germline CDR1 is ENHRY and CDR2 SYGVKD. Trimming stripped 9 bases from V and 3 bases from J, with 15 bases between. This chain's CDR3 is CAIQRQGGYEQYF. The CDR3 DNA reads TGTGCCATACAAAGACAGGGAGGCTACGAGCAGTACTTC.

CDR3 nucleotides: TGTGCCAGTAGTAAGACAGGGGTAGGACAGCCCCAGCATTTT. This encodes CASSKTGVGQPQHF. The chain carries TRBV19 and TRBJ1-5; 8 nucleotides align to TRBD1. The CDR3 sequence is 14 residues long. The J segment lost 7 bases and the V segment lost 4 bases, leaving 6 bases of the junction unmatched. Germline values: CDR1 LNHDA, CDR2 SQIVND (reference sequence).